This T cell receptor beta chain was recovered during a study of cytomegalovirus exposure and HLA in healthy donors. Overall study context: The study placed approximately 80% of its approximately 400 genotyped donors in the Caucasian-associated ancestry cluster.

Regarding this clone: Its antigen is still unknown.

Regarding the study as a whole: Data from an earlier analysis indicated that most TCR beta V segments were productive either about 90% or about 30% of the time.

Germline CDR1 is MDHEN and CDR2 is SYDVKM. The V gene lost 5 bases and the J gene lost 9 bases, with 17 bases spanning the gap. The CDR3 is 15 residues long. The PCR made use of 60 Vbeta and 13 Jbeta primers. Using immunoSEQ multiplex PCR, the repertoire was profiled, and TCRdb retains in-frame clones only, with some absent. The data show about 31,000 clones, around two fifths seen once. The specimen sequenced was PBMCs. This receptor was obtained from a woman aged 45-60 years in good health and CMV-seronegative. The chain recombines TRBV28 with TRBJ1-6; no clear D gene. Written as DNA, the CDR3 is TGTGCCAGCAGTGCCGCGACCCCAGGAGGTTCACCCCTCCACTTT. It translates to CASSAATPGGSPLHF.